This T cell receptor beta chain was captured by sequencing in a study of cytomegalovirus exposure and HLA in healthy donors. Study-level background: Among the approximately 380 donors who were genotyped, about 79% fell in the genetic ancestry cluster that is associated with self-reported Caucasian donors.

In the case of this clone: The antigen is not known.

V lost 5 bases and J lost 1, with 14 bases in between. The CDR3 covers 15 residues. Germline V CDR1 and CDR2: LNHDA, SQIVND (reference sequence). Study-wide points: A later analysis by the authors found several of the most significant clusters apparently linked to common viral pathogens. In vitro experiments confirmed that a few CMV-associated chains were specific for CMV antigens.

The PCR contained 60 Vbeta and 13 Jbeta primers. Clones were sequenced by immunoSEQ multiplex PCR, and TCRdb holds only the in-frame ones, with some missing. The sample shows roughly 120,000 clones, less than 85% of them seen only once. The source is a young man in good health and CMV-seronegative. V and J are TRBV19 and TRBJ2-5; D ambiguous. The sample was PBMCs. Written as DNA, the CDR3 is TGTGCCAGTAGTTCGCGTAGTCAGGCCCAAGAGACCCAGTACTTC. The encoded protein is CASSSRSQAQETQYF.